A single sample gave rise to the 6 T cell receptor beta chains below, sequenced in a study of T cells in Graves' hyperthyroidism and ophthalmopathy. TCR beta CDR3 region amplification was performed from RNA transcripts. The study used the HTBI primer set for a first-round RT-PCR of the TCR CDR3. TCRdb reprocessed the multiplex PCR reads via MiXCR and lists one record per CDR3 protein. The table shows some 490,000 distinct CDR3 sequences, with 22% occurring only once. Sequenced input: blood. Source of these receptors: a woman aged 70 to 79 with Graves' ophthalmopathy.

This clonotype was seen more than once but under ten times. The chain employs TRBV7-2 and TRBJ1-5, with a weak D call TRBD1 (5 bases). Trimming cost V 2 bases and J 2 bases, with 10 bases left between them. The V gene's germline CDR1 is SGHTA and CDR2 FQGNSA. CDR3 length: 15 amino acids. The chain's CDR3 is CASSLQGTGNQPQHF. CDR3 coding DNA: TGTGCCAGCAGCTTACAGGGTACTGGCAATCAGCCCCAGCATTTT.

This chain connects TRBV30 to TRBJ2-7, with D possibly matching TRBD1 (5 bases). The CDR3 consists of 14 residues. Germline V CDR1 and CDR2: GTSNPN, SVGIG (reference sequence). V dropped 0 bases and J dropped 1 base, with 10 bases sitting between them. This CDR3 reads CAWSVWQGSYEQYF. CDR3 sequence (DNA): TGTGCCTGGAGTGTATGGCAGGGATCCTACGAGCAGTACTTC.

The table lists this clonotype with a few counts. CDR3 nucleotides: TGCAGCGTTGAAGAGCGGGGGGCTGGTGAAAAACTGTTTTTT. Amino acids: CSVEERGAGEKLFF. The genes are TRBV29-1 and TRBJ1-4; the D gene is possibly TRBD1 (6 bases). This CDR3 spans 14 amino acids. V was pared by 0 bases and J by 7 bases, with 12 bases between. Looked up from germline, CDR1 is SQVTM and CDR2 is ANQGSEA.

The gene calls are TRBV5-1 and TRBJ2-3; 10 positions match TRBD2. J gave up 3 bases and V 4 bases, and 11 bases lay outside the gene matches. The CDR3 consists of 17 residues. Germline V gene lookup returns CDR1 SGHRS and CDR2 YFSETQ. CDR3: CASSPNLAGVGTDTQYF. CDR3 nucleotides: TGCGCCAGCAGCCCTAATCTAGCGGGAGTCGGTACAGATACGCAGTATTTT.

This clonotype was seen repeatedly, ten times or more. The chain uses TRBV12-3 or TRBV12-4 and TRBJ1-2, with 7 bases that match TRBD1. J gave up 5 bases and V 6 bases, and 9 bases lay outside the gene matches. CDR3 length: 14 amino acids. CDR3: CASSTGVGGYGYTF. In DNA, the CDR3 is TGTGCCAGCAGCACAGGGGTCGGGGGTTATGGCTACACCTTC.

This clonotype was seen at least ten times. The CDR3 is CASSRTSGRTDTQYF. The CDR3 region has the DNA TGTGCCAGCAGTCGGACTAGCGGGAGAACAGATACGCAGTATTTT. The V gene is TRBV12-3 or TRBV12-4, the J gene TRBJ2-3; TRBD2 agrees at 13 bases. V trimming: 5 bases; J trimming: 3 bases; junction bases outside the gene matches: 2. The CDR3 is 15 residues long.